This T cell receptor (beta chain) stems from a study of CD8 T cells in Susac syndrome. V gave up 5 bases and J gave up 2 bases, with 11 bases separating them. Germline V CDR1 and CDR2: GTSNPN, SVGIG (reference sequence). The CDR3 has 13 residues. RNA totalling about 0.45 to 1 ug underwent reverse transcription with random hexamers. TCRdb analysed the immunoSEQ multiplex PCR reads with MiXCR anew, one entry per CDR3 protein. The data contain more than 150,000 distinct CDR3 sequences, about 95% of them seen just once; the ten biggest clones take up more than 0.12%. The chain has TRBV30 and TRBJ2-3, with D possibly TRBD2 on 5 matching bases. The receptor was isolated from a human donor in good health. Sequencing was carried out using CD4+ T cells from PBMCs. CDR3 in amino acids: CAWAGINTDTQYF. CDR3 in DNA: TGTGCCTGGGCCGGGATTAACACAGATACGCAGTATTTT.